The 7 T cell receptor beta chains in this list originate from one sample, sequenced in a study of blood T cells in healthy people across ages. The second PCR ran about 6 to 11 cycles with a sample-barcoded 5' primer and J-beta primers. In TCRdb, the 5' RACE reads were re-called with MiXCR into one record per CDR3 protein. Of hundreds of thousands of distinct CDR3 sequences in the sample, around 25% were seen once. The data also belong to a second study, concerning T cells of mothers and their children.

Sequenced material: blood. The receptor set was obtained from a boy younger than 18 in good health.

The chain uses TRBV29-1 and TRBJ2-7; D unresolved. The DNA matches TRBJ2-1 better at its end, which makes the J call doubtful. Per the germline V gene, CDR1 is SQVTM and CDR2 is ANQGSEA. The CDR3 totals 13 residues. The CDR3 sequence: CSVEGRLDNEQFF. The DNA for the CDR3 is TGCAGCGTTGAAGGCCGGCTTGACAATGAGCAGTTCTTC.

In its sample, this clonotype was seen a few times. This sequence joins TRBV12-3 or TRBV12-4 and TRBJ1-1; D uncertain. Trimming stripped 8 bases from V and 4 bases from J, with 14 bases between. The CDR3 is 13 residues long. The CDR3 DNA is TGTGCCAGCTGCGTAGAGGGTATCACTGAAGCTTTCTTT. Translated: CASCVEGITEAFF.

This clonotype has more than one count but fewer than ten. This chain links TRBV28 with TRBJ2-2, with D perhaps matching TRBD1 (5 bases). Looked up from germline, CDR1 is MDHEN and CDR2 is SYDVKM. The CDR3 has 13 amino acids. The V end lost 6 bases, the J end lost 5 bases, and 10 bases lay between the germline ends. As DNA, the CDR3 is TGTGCCAGCAGGAAAGGGGTGACCGGGGAGCTGTTTTTT. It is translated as CASRKGVTGELFF.

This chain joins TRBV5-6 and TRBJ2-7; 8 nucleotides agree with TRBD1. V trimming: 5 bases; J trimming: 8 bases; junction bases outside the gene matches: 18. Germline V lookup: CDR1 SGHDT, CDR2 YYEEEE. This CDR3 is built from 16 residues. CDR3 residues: CASRLSGQAIPPQQYF. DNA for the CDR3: TGTGCCAGCAGGCTCTCGGGACAGGCTATCCCCCCGCAGCAGTACTTC.

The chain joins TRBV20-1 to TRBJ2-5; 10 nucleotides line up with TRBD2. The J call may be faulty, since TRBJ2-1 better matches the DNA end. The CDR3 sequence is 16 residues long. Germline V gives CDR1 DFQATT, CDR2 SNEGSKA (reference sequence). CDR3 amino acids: CSARDLAGASGHEQFF. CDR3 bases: TGCAGTGCTAGAGACCTAGCGGGAGCTTCGGGACATGAGCAGTTCTTC.

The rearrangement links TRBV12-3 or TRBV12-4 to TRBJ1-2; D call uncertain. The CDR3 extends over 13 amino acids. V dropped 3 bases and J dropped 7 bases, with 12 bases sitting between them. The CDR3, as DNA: TGTGCCAGCAGTTTTGGGGTTTCGGGTGGCTACACCTTC. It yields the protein CASSFGVSGGYTF.

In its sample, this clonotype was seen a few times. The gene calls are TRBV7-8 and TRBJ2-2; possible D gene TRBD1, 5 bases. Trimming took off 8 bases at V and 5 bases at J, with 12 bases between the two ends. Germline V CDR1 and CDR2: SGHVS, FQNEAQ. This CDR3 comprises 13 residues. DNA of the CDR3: TGTGCCAGCGTAGGGGATAGTACCGGGGAGCTGTTTTTT. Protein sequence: CASVGDSTGELFF. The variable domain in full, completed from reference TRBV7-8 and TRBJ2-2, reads GAGVSQSPRYKVAKRGQDVALRCDPISGHVSLFWYQQALGQGPEFLTYFQNEAQLDKSGLPSDRFFAERPEGSVSTLKIQRTQQEDSAVYLCASVGDSTGELFFGEGSRLTVL.